This T cell receptor beta chain was sequenced during a study of blood T cell repertoires in COVID-19. Study-level information: Samples representing acute and convalescent COVID-19 were sourced from the United States, Italy and Spain. PBMCs, B-cell-depleted T cells, or T cells provided the cDNA or gDNA that made up the material.

The germline V gene has CDR1 SGHAT and CDR2 FQNNGV. The germline V and J ends were trimmed by 2 bases and 9 bases, with 15 bases remaining between them. This CDR3 region has 14 residues. The data were produced by immunoSEQ multiplex PCR, yet TCRdb's version contains in-frame clones alone and is incomplete. The data hold approximately 23,000 clones, with roughly 88% observed a single time. J is TRBJ2-3 and V is TRBV11-2; D may be TRBD2 (6 bases). The sequence derives from a man aged 70-80 years with acute or convalescent COVID-19. The sample comprised peripheral blood. This chain's CDR3 is CASSLPKKGGTQYF. In DNA, the CDR3 is TGTGCCAGCAGCTTACCTAAAAAGGGAGGCACGCAGTATTTT.